A selection of T cell receptor beta chains follows, all from one sample in a study of beta chain features in type 1 diabetes. Repertoires were generated with immunoSEQ multiplex PCR, while TCRdb's copy carries only in-frame clones and drops some. The data contain some 270,000 clones, 8% of them singletons. The sequencing sample was made of central memory CD4+ T cells from blood. The origin of the receptors is a woman aged 18-29 years in good health. The CDR3 runs from the conserved cysteine through the conserved F or W. D genes are given only for firm matches. Not every row has a clone size; where given, it reads once, few, many or a size class.

d_call: -
j_call: TRBJ2-1
clone_size: -
v_call: TRBV5-1
cdr3_nt: TGCGCCAGCAGCTACGAACCCTACAATGAGCAGTTCTTC
cdr3_aa: CASSYEPYNEQFF

d_call: -
j_call: TRBJ2-1
clone_size: -
v_call: TRBV11-2
cdr3_nt: TGTGCCAGCAGCTTGGGGCTGAGCTCCTACAATGAGCAGTTCTTC
cdr3_aa: CASSLGLSSYNEQFF

d_call: -
j_call: TRBJ2-1
clone_size: -
v_call: TRBV2
cdr3_nt: TGTGCCAGCAGTGAAGGGACCTACCTCAACAATGAGCAGTTCTTC
cdr3_aa: CASSEGTYLNNEQFF

d_call: -
j_call: TRBJ2-2
clone_size: -
v_call: TRBV7-9
cdr3_nt: TGTGCCAGCAAATCGTACAGCCTTAGCGCGAACACCGGGGAGCTGTTTTTT
cdr3_aa: CASKSYSLSANTGELFF

d_call: -
j_call: TRBJ2-1
clone_size: -
v_call: TRBV7-2
cdr3_nt: TGTGCCAGCAGCTTGGAGGGGCAGGGGTACAATGAGCAGTTCTTC
cdr3_aa: CASSLEGQGYNEQFF

d_call: -
j_call: TRBJ2-7
clone_size: -
v_call: TRBV2
cdr3_nt: TGTGCCAGCAGTGACAAGGGGTCCGAGCAGTACTTC
cdr3_aa: CASSDKGSEQYF

d_call: -
j_call: TRBJ2-5
clone_size: few
v_call: TRBV7-9
cdr3_nt: TGTGCCAGCAGCTTAGGGAGCGGTATACAAGAGACCCAGTACTTC
cdr3_aa: CASSLGSGIQETQYF

d_call: -
j_call: TRBJ2-3
clone_size: many
v_call: TRBV29-1
cdr3_nt: TGCAGCCCCCCTCCAGCTTTCACAGATACGCAGTATTTT
cdr3_aa: CSPPPAFTDTQYF

d_call: TRBD1
j_call: TRBJ2-3
clone_size: few
v_call: TRBV18
cdr3_nt: TGTGCCAGCTCACCATCGACAGGGGATACGCAGTATTTT
cdr3_aa: CASSPSTGDTQYF

d_call: -
j_call: TRBJ2-5
clone_size: -
v_call: TRBV5-1
cdr3_nt: TGCGCCAGCAGAGTGGCGATTGCCCAAGAGACCCAGTACTTC
cdr3_aa: CASRVAIAQETQYF

d_call: -
j_call: TRBJ2-7
clone_size: -
v_call: TRBV6-5
cdr3_nt: TGTGCCAGCAGTTACTCGTTCGAACACAGACTCTACGAGCAGTACTTC
cdr3_aa: CASSYSFEHRLYEQYF

d_call: -
j_call: TRBJ2-5
clone_size: -
v_call: TRBV9
cdr3_nt: TGTGCCAGCAGCGAACAGGGTTCGCGAGAGACCCAGTACTTC
cdr3_aa: CASSEQGSRETQYF

d_call: -
j_call: TRBJ1-5
clone_size: many
v_call: TRBV7-8
cdr3_nt: TGTGCCAGCAGCTTAGGGAACAGCAATCAGCCCCAGCATTTT
cdr3_aa: CASSLGNSNQPQHF

d_call: -
j_call: TRBJ1-4
clone_size: -
v_call: TRBV5-1
cdr3_nt: TGCGCCAGCAGCTCTGACAGTACAAATGAAAAACTGTTTTTT
cdr3_aa: CASSSDSTNEKLFF

d_call: -
j_call: TRBJ1-1
clone_size: few
v_call: TRBV7-2
cdr3_nt: TGTGCCAGCAGCTTACCTAGAAAGAACACTGAAGCTTTCTTT
cdr3_aa: CASSLPRKNTEAFF

d_call: -
j_call: TRBJ2-7
clone_size: -
v_call: TRBV7-9
cdr3_nt: TGTGCCACCGCAAGGGAAGGGACGGGGGAGCAGTACTTC
cdr3_aa: CATAREGTGEQYF

d_call: -
j_call: TRBJ1-2
clone_size: -
v_call: TRBV28
cdr3_nt: TGTGCCAGCAAGAGAAGAGTCTTTAACTATGGCTACACCTTC
cdr3_aa: CASKRRVFNYGYTF

d_call: -
j_call: TRBJ1-2
clone_size: -
v_call: TRBV2
cdr3_nt: TGTGCCAGCATGTACCAGTCGACTAACTATGGCTACACCTTC
cdr3_aa: CASMYQSTNYGYTF

d_call: -
j_call: TRBJ2-1
clone_size: few
v_call: TRBV7-9
cdr3_nt: TGTGCCAGCTCAAGGGCCGTTCTCAATGAGCAGTTCTTC
cdr3_aa: CASSRAVLNEQFF

d_call: TRBD2
j_call: TRBJ2-7
clone_size: few
v_call: TRBV7-9
cdr3_nt: TGTGCCAGCAGCCGGAGTACTAGCGGGAGGGACTCCTACGAGCAGTACTTC
cdr3_aa: CASSRSTSGRDSYEQYF

d_call: -
j_call: TRBJ1-2
clone_size: -
v_call: TRBV6-5
cdr3_nt: TGTGCCAGCAGTTACCAGCGGACAGTCCATAACTATGGCTACACCTTC
cdr3_aa: CASSYQRTVHNYGYTF

d_call: TRBD1
j_call: TRBJ1-6
clone_size: -
v_call: TRBV19
cdr3_nt: TGTGCCAGTAGTATGACGAGGGGGCGCGGATCACCCCTCCACTTT
cdr3_aa: CASSMTRGRGSPLHF

d_call: TRBD1
j_call: TRBJ2-5
clone_size: -
v_call: TRBV5-6
cdr3_nt: TGTGCCAGCAGCCCCGGGACAGGGTGGCAAGAGACCCAGTACTTC
cdr3_aa: CASSPGTGWQETQYF

d_call: -
j_call: TRBJ1-2
clone_size: -
v_call: TRBV6-6
cdr3_nt: TGTGCCATCAGTTCTGGCAGGGGCTATGGCTACACCTTC
cdr3_aa: CAISSGRGYGYTF

d_call: -
j_call: TRBJ1-5
clone_size: -
v_call: TRBV29-1
cdr3_nt: TGCAGCGTTGGCCTCAACCGCAATCAGCCCCAGCATTTT
cdr3_aa: CSVGLNRNQPQHF

d_call: -
j_call: TRBJ2-5
clone_size: few
v_call: TRBV7-9
cdr3_nt: TGTGCCAGCAGCTTAGGATGGGATGGGGAGACCCAGTACTTC
cdr3_aa: CASSLGWDGETQYF

d_call: -
j_call: TRBJ1-1
clone_size: few
v_call: TRBV7-2
cdr3_nt: TGTGCCAGCAGCTTAGGGCAGGGCGAGAACACTGAAGCTTTCTTT
cdr3_aa: CASSLGQGENTEAFF

d_call: -
j_call: TRBJ2-7
clone_size: few
v_call: TRBV18
cdr3_nt: TGTGCCAGCTCACCAACGGGCTCCTTTACCCACGAGCAGTACTTC
cdr3_aa: CASSPTGSFTHEQYF

d_call: -
j_call: TRBJ1-2
clone_size: few
v_call: TRBV18
cdr3_nt: TGTGCCAGCTCCCGGGATAAGGGTGGATATGGCTACACCTTC
cdr3_aa: CASSRDKGGYGYTF

d_call: -
j_call: TRBJ2-5
clone_size: few
v_call: TRBV7-6
cdr3_nt: TGTGCCAGCAGCTTGGGGGTAGGGGAGACCCAGTACTTC
cdr3_aa: CASSLGVGETQYF

d_call: -
j_call: TRBJ1-5
clone_size: few
v_call: TRBV19
cdr3_nt: TGTGCCAGTAGCAAGTCGAGTGGGGCGCCTCAGCCCCAGCATTTT
cdr3_aa: CASSKSSGAPQPQHF

d_call: TRBD1
j_call: TRBJ1-6
clone_size: few
v_call: TRBV27
cdr3_nt: TGTGCCAGCAGTTTATTTTGGACAGGGGAGTATAATTCACCCCTCCACTTT
cdr3_aa: CASSLFWTGEYNSPLHF

d_call: TRBD2
j_call: TRBJ2-1
clone_size: few
v_call: TRBV7-2
cdr3_nt: TGTGCCAGCAGCTTAAGCGGGAGGGAGGATGAGCAGTTCTTC
cdr3_aa: CASSLSGREDEQFF

d_call: TRBD2
j_call: TRBJ2-3
clone_size: few
v_call: TRBV7-2
cdr3_nt: TGTGCCAGCAGCTTAGTGGGACTAAGCGGGAGTCCCACAGATACGCAGTATTTT
cdr3_aa: CASSLVGLSGSPTDTQYF

d_call: -
j_call: TRBJ2-2
clone_size: -
v_call: TRBV29-1
cdr3_nt: TGCAGCGTTGAGTCGACACTTAGCACCGGGGAGCTGTTTTTT
cdr3_aa: CSVESTLSTGELFF

d_call: -
j_call: TRBJ2-3
clone_size: -
v_call: TRBV30
cdr3_nt: TGTGCCTGGGGGCCTGGTGGCAGCACAGATACGCAGTATTTT
cdr3_aa: CAWGPGGSTDTQYF

d_call: TRBD2
j_call: TRBJ2-1
clone_size: -
v_call: TRBV10-1
cdr3_nt: TGCGCCAGCAGAATGGGACTAGCCGATGAGCAGTTCTTC
cdr3_aa: CASRMGLADEQFF

d_call: -
j_call: TRBJ2-3
clone_size: few
v_call: TRBV5-4
cdr3_nt: TGTGCCAGCAGCTTGGGTTCTCAATACACAGATACGCAGTATTTT
cdr3_aa: CASSLGSQYTDTQYF

d_call: TRBD1
j_call: TRBJ2-1
clone_size: -
v_call: TRBV30
cdr3_nt: TGTGCCTGGAGTAAAGGGGGCGGTATTAACAATGAGCAGTTCTTC
cdr3_aa: CAWSKGGGINNEQFF

d_call: TRBD2
j_call: TRBJ2-7
clone_size: -
v_call: TRBV7-2
cdr3_nt: TGTGCCAGCAGCCTAGACCCGGGACTAGCGGGACGGGAGCAGTACTTC
cdr3_aa: CASSLDPGLAGREQYF

d_call: -
j_call: TRBJ2-1
clone_size: few
v_call: TRBV11-1
cdr3_nt: TGTGCCAGCAGCTTAGCGTTCGGGACACTGGGGCAGTTCTTC
cdr3_aa: CASSLAFGTLGQFF

d_call: -
j_call: TRBJ2-1
clone_size: -
v_call: TRBV6-1
cdr3_nt: TGTGCCAGCAGTGAAAGAGCCCAGGCCCAGCAGTTCTTC
cdr3_aa: CASSERAQAQQFF

d_call: -
j_call: TRBJ1-1
clone_size: -
v_call: TRBV5-1
cdr3_nt: TGCGCCAGCAGCTTGGATGTTCTTTACACTGAAGCTTTCTTT
cdr3_aa: CASSLDVLYTEAFF

d_call: TRBD2
j_call: TRBJ2-1
clone_size: few
v_call: TRBV27
cdr3_nt: TGTGCCAGCAGTCCCTCTTTCGGGAGGTTGAATGAGCAGTTCTTC
cdr3_aa: CASSPSFGRLNEQFF

d_call: -
j_call: TRBJ1-4
clone_size: -
v_call: TRBV7-9
cdr3_nt: TGTGCCAGCAGCACAACGGGGACAACTAATGAAAAACTGTTTTTT
cdr3_aa: CASSTTGTTNEKLFF

d_call: -
j_call: TRBJ1-1
clone_size: -
v_call: TRBV2
cdr3_nt: TGTGCCAGCAGTGAAACGGGGGCCTTGAACACTGAAGCTTTCTTT
cdr3_aa: CASSETGALNTEAFF

d_call: TRBD1
j_call: TRBJ2-7
clone_size: many
v_call: TRBV10-3
cdr3_nt: TGTGCCATCAGTGATCCGGGACAGGGTGAGGACGAGCAGTACTTC
cdr3_aa: CAISDPGQGEDEQYF

d_call: TRBD1
j_call: TRBJ1-2
clone_size: -
v_call: TRBV4-1
cdr3_nt: TGCGCCAGCAGCCAATGGCACGCGAGGGGACAGGGTCGATACGGCTACACCTTC
cdr3_aa: CASSQWHARGQGRYGYTF

d_call: -
j_call: TRBJ2-5
clone_size: few
v_call: TRBV21-1
cdr3_nt: TGTGCCAGCAGCAACGGACTAGCGGGAGTTAACCACCAAGAGACCCAGTACTTC
cdr3_aa: CASSNGLAGVNHQETQYF

d_call: -
j_call: TRBJ2-3
clone_size: many
v_call: TRBV6-6
cdr3_nt: TGTGCCAGCAGCGCTAAAAGGGGGGTAGGGACAGATACGCAGTATTTT
cdr3_aa: CASSAKRGVGTDTQYF

d_call: TRBD1
j_call: TRBJ1-2
clone_size: few
v_call: TRBV6-1
cdr3_nt: TGTGCCAGCCTGGATACGGACAGGGACTATGGCTACACCTTC
cdr3_aa: CASLDTDRDYGYTF

d_call: TRBD1
j_call: TRBJ1-6
clone_size: -
v_call: TRBV25-1
cdr3_nt: TGTGCCAGCAGTGAGGACAGGGATTCACCCCTCCACTTT
cdr3_aa: CASSEDRDSPLHF

d_call: TRBD1
j_call: TRBJ1-6
clone_size: -
v_call: TRBV28
cdr3_nt: TGTGCCAGCAGTCTGGGACAGTATAATTCACCCCTCCACTTT
cdr3_aa: CASSLGQYNSPLHF